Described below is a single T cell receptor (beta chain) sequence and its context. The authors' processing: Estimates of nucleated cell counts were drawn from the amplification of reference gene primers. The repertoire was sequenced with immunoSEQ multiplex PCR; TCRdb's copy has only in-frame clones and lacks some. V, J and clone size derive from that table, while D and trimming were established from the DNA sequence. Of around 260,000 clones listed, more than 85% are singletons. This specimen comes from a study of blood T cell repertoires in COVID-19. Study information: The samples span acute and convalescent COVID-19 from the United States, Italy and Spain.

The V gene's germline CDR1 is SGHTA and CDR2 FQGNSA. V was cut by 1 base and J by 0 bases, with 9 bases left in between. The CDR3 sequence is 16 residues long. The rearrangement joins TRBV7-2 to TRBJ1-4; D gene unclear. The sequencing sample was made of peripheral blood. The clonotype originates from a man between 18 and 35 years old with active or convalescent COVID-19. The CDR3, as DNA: TGTGCCAGCAGCTTAGTTCAGTCTGCAACTAATGAAAAACTGTTTTTT. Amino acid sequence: CASSLVQSATNEKLFF.